This passage covers 15 T cell receptor beta chains from one sample sequenced in a study of CD8 T cells in ankylosing spondylitis. General study results and limits: About 8 highly homologous variants made up a TCR beta motif, and this motif appeared characteristic of ankylosing spondylitis blood.

TCRdb ran MiXCR on the 5' RACE reads and lists one entry per CDR3 protein. The repertoire consists of roughly 700,000 distinct CDR3 sequences, with about 20% occurring once and the leading ten covering around 19%. The antigens of these receptors remain unknown. Sample: blood, either unsorted or a sorted T cell fraction (not recorded which). These TCRs come from a male donor with ankylosing spondylitis.

This clonotype was picked up a small number of times. This chain connects TRBV6-1 to TRBJ1-1; D perhaps matches TRBD1 (6 bases). V lost 1 base and J 4 bases, leaving 19 bases between the germline ends. The CDR3 length is 17 residues. Per germline, CDR1 MNHNS and CDR2 SASEGT. This chain's CDR3 is CASSEGGGRRGVTEAFF. CDR3 DNA: TGTGCCAGCAGTGAAGGGGGGGGGCGCCGAGGGGTCACTGAAGCTTTCTTT.

In its sample, this clonotype was seen a few times. V usage is TRBV12-3 or TRBV12-4 and J usage is TRBJ2-7; 9 bases are a match to TRBD1. The CDR3 extends over 13 amino acids. Trimming cost V 6 bases and J 6 bases; bases outside gene matches: 6. CDR3 nucleotide sequence: TGTGCCAGCAGCCCCCGGGACAGGGTCGAGCAGTACTTC. Translating it yields CASSPRDRVEQYF.

This clonotype was seen just once. The chain recombines TRBV9 with TRBJ1-6; a possible D gene is TRBD1 (5 bases). Trimming pared 3 bases from V and 13 bases from J, leaving 23 bases between. CDR1 and CDR2 from the germline V gene are SGDLS and YYNGEE. The CDR3 is 16 residues long. In DNA, the CDR3 is TGTGCCAGCAGCGGGGGGACCTGGGACGCCGGGCAGCCCCTCCACTTT. It yields the protein CASSGGTWDAGQPLHF.

Worth noting for this clonotype: The conserved final phenylalanine or tryptophan is absent from the CDR3, which likely points to a read error. The limits of the CDR3 on the DNA are not certain, so only TCRdb's listed CDR3 is given. This chain connects TRBV18 to TRBJ1-2. The CDR3 is made up of 9 amino acids, end residues included. In germline, CDR1 is KGHSH, CDR2 LQKENI. The CDR3 reads CASSPPQDP.

The rearrangement uses TRBV27 and TRBJ2-2, with TRBD2 matching over 10 bases. V lost 5 bases to trimming and J lost 4 bases; unmatched junction nucleotides: 4. This CDR3 is built from 15 residues. Germline V lookup: CDR1 MNHEY, CDR2 SMNVEV (reference sequence). The chain's CDR3 is CASSVSGGATGELFF. The CDR3 DNA sequence: TGTGCCAGCAGTGTCAGCGGGGGGGCCACCGGGGAGCTGTTTTTT.

This clonotype was recorded at least ten times. The chain uses TRBV4-1 and TRBJ2-1, with D perhaps assigned TRBD1 or TRBD2 (7 bases each). Germline V gene lookup returns CDR1 MGHRA and CDR2 YSYEKL. The germline V and J ends were trimmed by 2 bases and 4 bases, with 12 bases remaining between them. This CDR3 comprises 15 residues. In nucleotides, the CDR3 is TGCGCCAGCAGCCAACCAGGGGGGGCATACAATGAGCAGTTCTTC. This translates into CASSQPGGAYNEQFF.

The chain uses TRBV28 and TRBJ2-3; a possible D gene is TRBD1 (5 bases). V was pared by 6 bases and J by 3 bases, with 16 bases between. Germline V gene sequence: CDR1 MDHEN, CDR2 SYDVKM. The CDR3 loop spans 15 amino acids. The CDR3 DNA reads TGTGCCAGCAGCAAAGCAGGGTTTTCTACAGATACGCAGTATTTT. Its protein is CASSKAGFSTDTQYF.

The genes are TRBV29-1 and TRBJ1-1; a weak D match, TRBD1 (5 bases). V gave up 4 bases and J gave up 4 bases, with 19 bases separating them. There are 15 residues in the CDR3. The V gene's germline CDR1 is SQVTM and CDR2 ANQGSEA. The CDR3 nucleotides read TGCAGCGTTGTCTACGGAGGGACGGCCGGCACTGAAGCTTTCTTT. It translates to CSVVYGGTAGTEAFF.

This clonotype was recorded a few times. V gene TRBV6-5 combines with J gene TRBJ1-1; D gene unclear. The germline V and J ends were trimmed by 8 bases and 1 base, with 5 bases remaining between them. The CDR3 sequence is 11 residues long. Germline V gives CDR1 MNHEY, CDR2 SVGAGI. The CDR3 loop is CASQRNTEAFF. The DNA for the CDR3 is TGTGCCAGCCAAAGGAACACTGAAGCTTTCTTT.

In this sample, this clonotype turned up a few times. J is TRBJ1-1 and V is TRBV5-1, with TRBD1 matching over 8 bases. Trimming at V came to 4 bases and at J to 4 bases, leaving 6 bases not matched to a gene. This CDR3 is 14 amino acids long. The germline CDR1 and CDR2 sequences are SGHRS and YFSETQ. Here the CDR3 reads CASSVTGAGTEAFF. The CDR3 DNA reads as TGCGCCAGCAGCGTGACAGGGGCGGGCACTGAAGCTTTCTTT.

DNA of the CDR3: TGTGCCAGCAGCGTAGCTACAGCTAACTATGGCTACACCTTC. Its protein is CASSVATANYGYTF. The chain carries TRBV9 and TRBJ1-2; D unresolved. Germline V CDR1 and CDR2: SGDLS, YYNGEE. V lost 0 bases and J 0 bases, leaving 6 bases between the germline ends. The CDR3 totals 14 residues.

The rearrangement links TRBV6-1 to TRBJ2-2, with D perhaps TRBD2 (7 bases). CDR3 length: 17 amino acids. Germline CDR1 and CDR2: MNHNS and SASEGT. V shed 5 bases and J shed 2 bases, with 18 bases lying between them. The CDR3 reads CASSQPPGEGNTGELFF. The CDR3 DNA follows: TGTGCCAGCAGTCAACCGCCAGGGGAGGGTAACACCGGGGAGCTGTTTTTT.

This clonotype appeared many times. This chain links TRBV11-2 with TRBJ2-2, with 8 bases that match TRBD2. Germline assignment: CDR1 SGHAT and CDR2 FQNNGV. CDR3 length: 18 amino acids. Unmatched junction bases numbered 10, after V lost 1 base and J lost 3 bases. In nucleotides, the CDR3 is TGTGCCAGCAGCTTAGGGATCGGACTAGCCCGACACACCGGGGAGCTGTTTTTT. Amino acid sequence: CASSLGIGLARHTGELFF.

This clonotype has more than one count but fewer than ten. This chain links TRBV2 with TRBJ2-3, with TRBD1 matching 7 bases. This CDR3 has 15 amino acids. CDR1 and CDR2 (germline): SNHLY, FYNNEI. J gave up 0 bases and V 9 bases, and 9 bases lay outside the gene matches. The CDR3 DNA reads as TGTGCCAGTTGCCGGGACAGACTTAGCACAGATACGCAGTATTTT. Protein: CASCRDRLSTDTQYF.

V gene TRBV4-3 combines with J gene TRBJ2-5, with D maybe TRBD2 (6 bases). The CDR3 totals 17 residues. V was pared by 4 bases and J by 0 bases, with 18 bases between. The germline V gene encodes CDR1 LGHNA and CDR2 YSLEER. DNA of the CDR3: TGCGCCAGCAGCCCCGGGGGAGCGGTACTATACCAAGAGACCCAGTACTTC. Amino acids: CASSPGGAVLYQETQYF.